The 31 T cell receptor beta chains given below trace back to one sample, sequenced in a study of identifying expanded T cells in peripheral blood. TCRdb's copy holds only in-frame clones and misses some; the assay was immunoSEQ multiplex PCR. There are 70,000 to 95,000 clones in the sample; 88% occur only once, and roughly 3.8% lies in the top ten. The sequenced sample consisted of blood. These receptors came from a person aged 18-70 years in good health.

The rearrangement uses TRBV2 and TRBJ1-6; D unresolved. The ends were cut back, 7 bases at V and 12 bases at J, with 7 bases in the middle. Germline V gene lookup returns CDR1 SNHLY and CDR2 FYNNEI. The length of the CDR3 is 10 residues. CDR3 in DNA: TGTGCCAGCAAGGGAGGACCCCTCCACTTT. Protein sequence: CASKGGPLHF.

This chain links TRBV6-5 with TRBJ2-3; tentatively, D is TRBD2 (7 bases). CDR1 is MNHEY, CDR2 SVGAGI, per germline. CDR3 length: 15 residues. The CDR3 protein is CSTGGRGAGTDTQYF. The CDR3 DNA sequence: TGTTCCACCGGGGGGCGAGGGGCAGGCACAGATACGCAGTATTTT.

The chain carries TRBV5-1 and TRBJ1-5; D is ambiguous. V was clipped by 3 bases and J by 0 bases, with 10 bases between them. Germline lookup yields CDR1 SGHRS and CDR2 YFSETQ. CDR3 length: 15 amino acids. The CDR3 loop is CASSSDGTSNQPQHF. The CDR3 nucleotides read TGCGCCAGCAGCTCGGACGGAACTAGCAATCAGCCCCAGCATTTT.

This clone came up once. The chain combines TRBV7-2 with TRBJ2-7; no reliable D call. The CDR3 sequence is 14 residues long. Germline loops: CDR1 SGHTA, CDR2 FQGNSA. V was cut by 3 bases and J by 0 bases, with 9 bases left in between. This CDR3 reads CASSFQPSSYEQYF. The CDR3 DNA is TGTGCCAGCAGCTTCCAGCCTAGCTCCTACGAGCAGTACTTC.

This chain links TRBV21-1 with TRBJ1-1. TRBV21-1 is designated a pseudogene. This CDR3 region has 17 residues. The chain's CDR3 is CASSKSHLASMNTEAFF. CDR3 bases: TGTGCCAGCAGCAAATCGCACTTGGCCTCGATGAACACTGAAGCTTTCTTT.

This clone was seen only once. The chain recombines TRBV10-3 with TRBJ2-2, with 10 bases matching TRBD1. The germline CDR1 and CDR2 sequences are ENHRY and SYGVKD. The CDR3 is 15 amino acids. Trimming at V came to 6 bases and at J to 7 bases, leaving 8 bases not matched to a gene. The CDR3 here is CAISQGQGDLGELFF. In DNA, the CDR3 is TGTGCCATCAGCCAAGGACAGGGGGATCTCGGGGAGCTGTTTTTT.

CDR3 sequence (DNA): TGCGCCAGCAGCCAACGAGGTGCCTCAGGGGTGAACACTGAAGCTTTCTTT. Translation gives CASSQRGASGVNTEAFF. The chain recombines TRBV4-1 with TRBJ1-1, with a weak D call TRBD1 (6 bases). Germline CDR1 MGHRA, CDR2 YSYEKL. V was shortened by 2 bases and J by 0 bases, with 16 bases between the two germline ends. This CDR3 contains 17 residues.

The chain is built from TRBV5-4 and TRBJ2-7; D is ambiguous. The V end was cut by 3 bases, the J end by 3 bases, with 7 bases between. Germline V lookup: CDR1 SGHNT, CDR2 YYREEE (reference sequence). The CDR3 has 12 amino acids. The CDR3 loop reads CASSSNIYEQYF. CDR3 in DNA: TGTGCCAGCAGCTCGAACATCTACGAGCAGTACTTC.

The chain has TRBV2 and TRBJ2-1, with TRBD2 matching over 11 bases. The junction had 9 bases not matched to a gene; V was cut back by 5 bases and J by 3 bases. CDR1 is SNHLY, CDR2 FYNNEI, per germline. This CDR3 contains 17 residues. CDR3 residues: CASSRRASGGFYNEQFF. The DNA for the CDR3 is TGTGCCAGCAGTAGACGGGCTAGCGGGGGGTTCTACAATGAGCAGTTCTTC.

The chain combines TRBV25-1 with TRBJ2-7; a weak D match, TRBD2 (5 bases). V was trimmed by 2 bases and J by 2 bases, leaving 16 bases between them. This CDR3 has 16 amino acids. From germline, CDR1 is MGHDK and CDR2 SYGVNS. The CDR3 nucleotides read TGTGCCAGCAGTGAAGGTACGGGGAGTCGGACCTACGAGCAGTACTTC. Protein sequence: CASSEGTGSRTYEQYF.

The chain uses TRBV27 and TRBJ2-1, with TRBD1 matching over 9 bases. The CDR3 consists of 14 residues. Germline-derived CDR1 and CDR2 are MNHEY and SMNVEV (reference sequence). Trimming took 3 bases from V and 9 from J; bases not matched to a gene: 6. Written as DNA, the CDR3 is TGTGCCAGCAGTTTTAACAGGGGGCTACCTGAGCAGTTCTTC. Protein: CASSFNRGLPEQFF.

This chain links TRBV5-4 with TRBJ2-1; D perhaps matches TRBD2 (6 bases). The length of the CDR3 is 15 residues. V lost 0 bases and J lost 5, with 12 bases in between. Germline V lookup: CDR1 SGHNT, CDR2 YYREEE (reference sequence). CDR3 bases: TGTGCCAGCAGCTTGGAGGCGGGACCCGACAATGAGCAGTTCTTC. The encoded protein is CASSLEAGPDNEQFF.

About this clone: The sample holds other DNA sequences that translate to the same CDR3. The chain carries TRBV6-4 and TRBJ2-1; D perhaps matches TRBD2 (6 bases). V was pared by 4 bases and J by 2 bases, with 6 bases between. This CDR3 is 13 amino acids long. Germline V gene data show CDR1 as MRHNA and CDR2 as SNTAGT. The CDR3 loop is CASSAGAYNEQFF. The CDR3 DNA reads as TGTGCCAGCAGTGCGGGAGCCTACAATGAGCAGTTCTTC.

The V gene is TRBV29-1, the J gene TRBJ1-2; the match to TRBD1 covers 10 bases. Germline V gene lookup returns CDR1 SQVTM and CDR2 ANQGSEA. The V and J ends lost 2 bases and 4 bases, in that order; junction bases with no gene match: 1. This CDR3 spans 13 amino acids. The CDR3 DNA follows: TGCAGCGTTGAACGACAGGGGGCCTATGGCTACACCTTC. Protein sequence: CSVERQGAYGYTF.

The rearrangement joins TRBV15 to TRBJ2-2, with D maybe TRBD2 (6 bases). Trimming shortened V by 0 bases and J by 4 bases, and 12 bases separated the two germline ends. The CDR3 loop spans 16 amino acids. Germline CDR1 reads LNHNV; CDR2 reads YYDKDF (reference sequence). CDR3 DNA sequence: TGTGCCACCAGCAGAGAACGGGACTCTCCCACCGGGGAGCTGTTTTTT. This sequence encodes CATSRERDSPTGELFF.

The V gene is TRBV6-1, the J gene TRBJ1-2; D gene uncertain. The CDR3 covers 16 residues. The germline V and J ends were trimmed by 0 bases and 3 bases, with 14 bases remaining between them. The V gene's germline CDR1 is MNHNS and CDR2 SASEGT. The CDR3: CASSEATRYSDYGYTF. The CDR3 nucleotides read TGTGCCAGCAGTGAAGCCACCCGGTACAGTGACTATGGCTACACCTTC.

The rearrangement links TRBV6-4 to TRBJ2-1, with 9 bases lining up with TRBD2. J gave up 4 bases and V 0 bases, and 4 bases lay outside the gene matches. In germline, CDR1 is MRHNA, CDR2 SNTAGT. The CDR3 length is 16 residues. The CDR3 coding sequence is TGTGCCAGCAGTGACTCGGCTAGCGGGACATACAATGAGCAGTTCTTC. This gives the protein CASSDSASGTYNEQFF.

The chain combines TRBV27 with TRBJ1-1, with TRBD1 matching 8 bases. V shed 4 bases and J 5 bases; nucleotides not matched to a gene: 3. Germline CDR1 reads MNHEY; CDR2 reads SMNVEV (reference sequence). The CDR3 spans 13 residues. In nucleotides, the CDR3 is TGTGCCAGCAGTTCACAGGGGGGGACTGAAGCTTTCTTT. As protein: CASSSQGGTEAFF.

V and J are TRBV5-1 and TRBJ2-3; 11 bases agree with TRBD2. The CDR3 is 16 residues long. J gave up 2 bases and V 4 bases, and 6 bases lay outside the gene matches. From germline, CDR1 is SGHRS and CDR2 YFSETQ. CDR3 residues: CASSTGLAESTDTQYF. As DNA, the CDR3 is TGCGCCAGCAGCACGGGACTAGCGGAGTCCACAGATACGCAGTATTTT.

V gene TRBV30 combines with J gene TRBJ1-2; D unclear. V was pared by 0 bases and J by 4 bases, with 9 bases between. Germline CDR1 reads GTSNPN; CDR2 reads SVGIG (reference sequence). This CDR3 contains 13 residues. This CDR3 is CAWSVSTGYGYTF. The DNA for the CDR3 is TGTGCCTGGAGTGTATCGACCGGCTATGGCTACACCTTC.

The chain is built from TRBV28 and TRBJ1-1, with 8 bases fitting TRBD1. The CDR3 spans 17 residues. V shed 4 bases, J shed 4 bases, and the junction held 14 bases outside the gene matches. Germline CDR1 reads MDHEN; CDR2 reads SYDVKM. The CDR3 protein is CASSSTGGPNPSTEAFF. The CDR3, as DNA: TGTGCCAGCAGTTCAACAGGGGGACCCAACCCCTCCACTGAAGCTTTCTTT. Looking up the rest from reference TRBV28 and TRBJ1-1 gives the full variable domain: DVKVTQSSRYLVKRTGEKVFLECVQDMDHENMFWYRQDPGLGLRLIYFSYDVKMKEKGDIPEGYSVSREKKERFSLILESASTNQTSMYLCASSSTGGPNPSTEAFFGQGTRLTVV.

The chain joins TRBV5-1 to TRBJ2-5; D is perhaps TRBD1 (6 bases). CDR1 is SGHRS and CDR2 is YFSETQ in the germline V gene. The CDR3 runs 13 residues. V was cut by 5 bases and J by 2 bases, with 10 bases left in between. For the CDR3, the DNA is TGCGCCAGCAGTGACAGGCGACAAGAGACCCAGTACTTC. It specifies CASSDRRQETQYF.

The chain carries TRBV5-5 and TRBJ2-1, with 10 bases identical to TRBD2. The CDR3 is 14 amino acids. The junction had 4 bases not matched to a gene; V was cut back by 4 bases and J by 6 bases. Germline values: CDR1 SGHKS, CDR2 YYEKEE (reference sequence). In nucleotides, the CDR3 is TGTGCCAGCAGCCCGCGGACTAGCGGCAATGAGCAGTTCTTC. As protein: CASSPRTSGNEQFF.

The chain links TRBV2 to TRBJ2-3, with TRBD2 matching 9 bases. CDR1 and CDR2 from the germline V gene are SNHLY and FYNNEI. The CDR3 is made up of 10 amino acids. J gave up 14 bases and V 9 bases, and 6 bases lay outside the gene matches. The CDR3: CASSGGRGYF. CDR3 bases: TGTGCCAGTAGCGGGGGTAGGGGGTATTTT.

The rearrangement uses TRBV30 and TRBJ2-2; 9 bases are shared with TRBD2. The germline gives CDR1 GTSNPN, CDR2 SVGIG (reference sequence). This CDR3 has 15 amino acids. Here the CDR3 reads CARKGREGDTGELFF. CDR3 coding DNA: TGTGCACGGAAAGGGCGGGAGGGGGACACCGGGGAGCTGTTTTTT.

The chain recombines TRBV2 with TRBJ2-3; 15 bases align to TRBD2. Germline V gene sequence: CDR1 SNHLY, CDR2 FYNNEI. The CDR3 runs 16 residues. The V gene end was trimmed by 7 bases and the J gene end by 3 bases; junction bases not matched to a gene: 5. Written as DNA, the CDR3 is TGTGCCAGCAATCGGGGGACTAGCGGGGGGACAGATACGCAGTATTTT. Translated, it gives CASNRGTSGGTDTQYF.

The chain links TRBV21-1 to TRBJ1-1. TRBV21-1 is a recognized pseudogene. The CDR3 has 16 residues. The DNA of the CDR3 is TGTGCCAGCAGCAAAGGCCCCCGGGGAGGGAACACTGAAGCTTTCTTT. This translates into CASSKGPRGGNTEAFF.

The chain has TRBV28 and TRBJ1-4; D unresolved. Germline lookup yields CDR1 MDHEN and CDR2 SYDVKM. The V gene lost 2 bases and the J gene lost 8 bases, with 9 bases spanning the gap. The CDR3 has 13 residues. The CDR3 nucleotides read TGTGCCAGCAGTTTAGGAGGGAGAGAAAAACTGTTTTTT. This encodes CASSLGGREKLFF.

This clone was recorded once. The rearrangement links TRBV5-1 to TRBJ1-4; D is possibly TRBD1 (5 bases). This CDR3 spans 14 amino acids. V lost 4 bases, J lost 5 bases, and 12 bases lay in between. Per the germline V gene, CDR1 is SGHRS and CDR2 is YFSETQ. CDR3: CASSTGTVNEKLFF. CDR3 coding DNA: TGCGCCAGCAGCACGGGGACGGTGAATGAAAAACTGTTTTTT.

The rearrangement links TRBV5-1 to TRBJ2-6, with D possibly being TRBD1 (5 bases). Trimming stripped 3 bases from V and 1 base from J, with 14 bases between. The CDR3 consists of 17 residues. Per the germline V gene, CDR1 is SGHRS and CDR2 is YFSETQ. The CDR3 loop is CASSSQGLGSGANVLTF. In DNA form, the CDR3 reads TGCGCCAGCAGCTCTCAGGGTTTGGGGTCTGGGGCCAACGTCCTGACTTTC.

The J gene is TRBJ2-7, the V gene TRBV7-8; 8 nucleotides align to TRBD2. The V gene end was trimmed by 6 bases and the J gene end by 4 bases; junction bases not matched to a gene: 14. The CDR3 contains 16 residues. Germline CDR1 SGHVS, CDR2 FQNEAQ. CDR3 region: CASSPRRAGVIYEQYF. CDR3 in DNA: TGTGCCAGCAGTCCTCGGAGAGCGGGAGTTATATACGAGCAGTACTTC.